This TCR beta chain emerged from a study of T cells after posttransplantation cyclophosphamide (dated by TCRdb to about 2016). About the full investigation: Using TRB sequencing, the study followed how the T cell repertoire rebuilt after myeloablative bone marrow transplantation with posttransplantation cyclophosphamide given as GVHD prophylaxis. TRB sequencing was also done on up to about 3 additional blood samples from 2 to 5.2 years after transplant in 3 patients, and on pretransplant blood from 4 patients. TRB sequencing was performed on blood from all 35 or so PTCy patients with 1-year posttransplant specimens. Public TRB sequences were searched against a database of over 3,600 sequences associated with responses to pathogens, tumor antigens, self-antigens and alloantigens. Samples from around 35 PTCy-treated patients and 16 related bone marrow donors of those patients were subjected to antigen receptor sequencing. Because TRA and TRB clonality correlated tightly in several samples, later TCR analyses were limited to TRB. General findings and caveats noted by the study authors: Across the approximately 45 patients, TRB clonality was highly associated with recipient CMV seropositivity and CMV reactivation, and diversity with PTCy was similar to that in the CNI/methotrexate controls. The TRB repertoires of T cells infiltrating skin or the GI tract showed only limited overlap with the TRB repertoires found in blood. Donor-recipient similarity was low at 1-2 months but increased during the first year, and donor CD8+ memory clones often dominated later blood repertoires.

Related bone marrow donors provided peripheral blood samples on the day of marrow donation. Peripheral blood and bone marrow mononuclear cells were isolated by Ficoll-Hypaque density centrifugation and were cryopreserved. There are a few counts of this clone. Its specific antigen is unknown. Base-call qualities are not available, and no considerably larger clone is one nucleotide away. Genomic DNA was the input for TRB sequencing, which was run either with the immunoSEQ assay at survey resolution or with the hsTCRB kit. From the authors' description of their analysis: Initial read processing used immunoSEQ software, and repertoire analyses used the LymphoSeq R package. Clonality was calculated as 1 minus normalized Shannon entropy, and the Gini coefficient was also calculated for each TRB dataset. To infer phenotypes in unsorted samples, TRB sequences from sorted subsets of the recipient or donor were mapped onto unsorted samples from the same recipient. In its TCRdb copy, this immuneACCESS table keeps in-frame sequences only and misses some clones. Where compared with another copy, unresolved V genes explain less than half of these, and the others have no known cause. V and J calls and clone size come straight from that table; D and trimming were deduced from the DNA. This sample has roughly 35,000 clones, none of them a singleton. Jointly, the top ten make up around 6.5% of the sample.

Measured from the cysteine to the phenylalanine, the CDR3 is 16 residues long. Solely the CDR3 DNA is kept, with 48 bases framed from the first base. CDR1 and CDR2 (SGHTA, FQGTGA) derive from the germline V gene. V is pared back by 3 bases and J by 0 bases, with 12 bases lying between the germline termini. The sequence links TRBV7-3 to TRBJ2-1; the D segment could be TRBD2, given 6 matching bases. The receptor was derived from a woman in her fifties or sixties in good health and a related stem cell transplant donor. Sequencing used PBMCs. The CDR3 has the sequence CASSFLATRSYNEQFF. The DNA sequence is as follows: TGTGCCAGCAGCTTTCTAGCGACCCGCTCCTACAATGAGCAGTTCTTC.